The 24 T cell receptor beta chains reported below all come from one sample, sequenced in a study of T cell clonality in common variable immunodeficiency. Here immunoSEQ multiplex PCR was the method, and the copy in TCRdb shows in-frame clones only, minus some. The sample has about 34,000 clones, none seen only once. Material: peripheral blood mononuclear cells. These receptors were taken from a person aged 18 to 75 in good health.

This clone was seen ten or more times. Germline is not matched at one junction end, which may reflect a read error. The read halts 3 residues ahead of the CDR3 end, with the missing end drawn from the germline J gene. V and J are TRBV7-7 and TRBJ1-3; a weak D match, TRBD1 (5 bases). The length of the CDR3 is 14 residues. CDR1 is SSHAT and CDR2 is FNYEAQ in the germline V gene (reference sequence). This CDR3 reads CASSPGVSGNTIYF. CDR3 DNA, as far as it was read: TGTGCTAGCAGCCCGGGGGTCTCTGGAAACACC.

This clone was detected ten times or more. The read falls 3 residues short of the CDR3 end, and the missing part is taken from the germline J gene. V usage is TRBV19 and J usage is TRBJ2-1, with a possible D match to TRBD1 (6 bases). The CDR3 contains 16 residues. Germline V gene sequence: CDR1 LNHDA, CDR2 SQIVND (reference sequence). Trimming cost V 5 bases and J 6 bases, with 20 bases left between them. CDR3 bases read: TGTGCCAGTAGTCCTCAACAGGGATTATTGGTCAATGAG. It specifies CASSPQQGLLVNE. The whole CDR3 is CASSPQQGLLVNEQFF.

This clone showed up many times. The read terminates 3 residues before the CDR3 end, so the remaining end is supplied by the germline J gene. The gene calls are TRBV30 and TRBJ1-1; D might be TRBD1 (5 bases). CDR3 length equals 12 residues. Trimming pared 3 bases from V and 7 bases from J, leaving 12 bases between. In germline, CDR1 is GTSNPN, CDR2 SVGIG (reference sequence). The DNA read from the CDR3 is TGTGCCTGGAGGGGGGGTGGTGTTGAA. Its translation is CAWRGGGVE. The full CDR3 reads CAWRGGGVEAFF.

The sample holds many counts of this clone. The read ends 3 residues before the CDR3 terminus; that terminus is restored from the germline J gene. The rearrangement links TRBV4-1 to TRBJ2-3, with 9 bases identical to TRBD1. Per germline, CDR1 MGHRA and CDR2 YSYEKL. V shed 0 bases, J shed 5 bases, and the junction held 6 bases outside the gene matches. This CDR3 spans 16 amino acids. The CDR3 sequence is CASSQDRTGVGDTQYF. Partial CDR3 DNA: TGCGCCAGCAGCCAAGATAGGACAGGGGTGGGAGATACG.

This clone was counted ten times or more. The read stops 3 residues short of the end of the CDR3; the missing end is completed from the germline J gene. The chain has TRBV6-1 and TRBJ2-3; tentatively, D is TRBD2 (5 bases). CDR1 is MNHNS and CDR2 is SASEGT in the germline V gene. V lost 2 bases to trimming and J lost 0 bases, with 12 bases between them. CDR3 length: 16 amino acids. The CDR3 is CASSETERYSTDTQYF. The DNA read from the CDR3 is TGTGCCAGCAGTGAAACCGAGCGGTACAGCACAGATACG.

This clone was seen ten or more times. The DNA read from the CDR3 is TGCGCCAGCAGCGCGAGACAGGGGAACTATGGC. It is translated as CASSARQGNYG. The entire CDR3 sequence reads CASSARQGNYGYTF. V and J are TRBV5-1 and TRBJ1-2; 8 bases match TRBD1. The CDR3 is cut off 3 residues early in the read; its end comes from the germline J gene. The V gene end was trimmed by 4 bases and the J gene end by 2 bases; junction bases not matched to a gene: 4. Looked up from germline, CDR1 is SGHRS and CDR2 is YFSETQ. The CDR3 covers 14 residues.

This clone was picked up many times. The read gets to within 3 residues of the CDR3 end, and the germline J gene fills in the rest. This chain uses TRBV19 with TRBJ2-7, with 7 bases identical to TRBD2. This CDR3 region has 15 residues. The junction had 8 bases not matched to a gene; V was cut back by 1 base and J by 5 bases. CDR1 and CDR2 (germline): LNHDA, SQIVND (reference sequence). The CDR3 loop is CASSIALGGIDEQYF. The covered CDR3 bases are TGTGCCAGTAGTATAGCGTTGGGGGGGATAGACGAG. The whole variable domain, remainder taken from reference TRBV19 and TRBJ2-7, is DGGITQSPKYLFRKEGQNVTLSCEQNLNHDAMYWYRQDPGQGLRLIYYSQIVNDFQKGDIAEGYSVSREKKESFPLTVTSAQKNPTAFYLCASSIALGGIDEQYFGPGTRLTVT.

This clone was picked up many times. The observed sequence ends 3 residues before the CDR3 terminus, with the missing tail filled in from the germline J gene. The rearrangement links TRBV2 to TRBJ2-1, with a tentative D call TRBD2 (6 bases). Germline V lookup: CDR1 SNHLY, CDR2 FYNNEI. The length of the CDR3 is 13 residues. V shed 6 bases and J shed 3 bases, with 9 bases lying between them. CDR3 protein: CASRGTLYNEQFF. CDR3 DNA, as far as it was read: TGTGCCAGCAGGGGGACTCTCTACAATGAG. Using reference TRBV2 and TRBJ2-1 for the parts outside the CDR3, the full variable domain is EPEVTQTPSHQVTQMGQEVILRCVPISNHLYFYWYRQILGQKVEFLVSFYNNEISEKSEIFDDQFSVERPDGSNFTLKIRSTKLEDSAMYFCASRGTLYNEQFFGPGTRLTVL.

This clone has ten or more counts. From the germline J gene comes the end of the CDR3, since the read stops 3 residues before it. The V and J genes are TRBV6-2 or TRBV6-3 and TRBJ1-2; D call uncertain. V was clipped by 7 bases and J by 6 bases, with 15 bases between them. The germline V gene has CDR1 MNHEY and CDR2 SVGEGT. The CDR3 is 13 residues long. The DNA read from the CDR3 is TGTGCCAGCACCTACTGGGCAGCTAATGGC. Amino acid sequence: CASTYWAANG. The entire CDR3 is CASTYWAANGYTF.

This clone was observed many times. The covered CDR3 bases are TGTGCCAGTAGTGCCACCGGGACAGCAACTAATGAAAAA. This encodes CASSATGTATNEK. The entire CDR3 sequence reads CASSATGTATNEKLFF. This chain links TRBV19 with TRBJ1-4; 7 positions match TRBD1. Sequencing ends 3 residues short of the CDR3 end; the germline J gene provides the rest. Germline CDR1 reads LNHDA; CDR2 reads SQIVND (reference sequence). The CDR3 covers 16 residues. V gave up 5 bases and J gave up 0 bases; unmatched junction bases: 6.

This clone was seen at least ten times. The CDR3 end falls 3 residues outside the read, so it is completed with the germline J gene. V and J are TRBV2 and TRBJ2-7; the match to TRBD1 covers 9 bases. V gave up 6 bases and J gave up 4 bases; unmatched junction bases: 7. Germline V CDR1 and CDR2: SNHLY, FYNNEI. The CDR3 loop spans 14 amino acids. The chain's CDR3 is CASSAGTGRYEQYF. Incomplete CDR3 DNA: TGTGCCAGCAGCGCCGGGACAGGGAGGTACGAG.

This clone was counted at least ten times. The CDR3 goes on 3 residues after the read ends, and that part is filled in from the germline J gene. The V gene is TRBV20-1, the J gene TRBJ1-1, with a weak D call TRBD1 (5 bases). This CDR3 is 13 amino acids long. Germline loops: CDR1 DFQATT, CDR2 SNEGSKA (reference sequence). V was pared by 1 base and J by 2 bases, with 8 bases between. CDR3 residues: CSARVDTNTEAFF. Partial CDR3 DNA: TGCAGTGCTAGAGTGGACACCAACACTGAA.

This clone has a count of ten or more. The read gets to within 3 residues of the CDR3 end, and the germline J gene fills in the rest. V and J are TRBV6-4 and TRBJ2-1; maybe TRBD1 (5 bases). This CDR3 has 13 amino acids. The germline V gene encodes CDR1 MRHNA and CDR2 SNTAGT. Trimming removed 9 bases from V and 0 bases from J, with 9 bases in between. This CDR3 is CARDSSSYNEQFF. CDR3 bases read: TGTGCCAGAGACAGTAGCTCCTACAATGAG.

This clone appeared many times. The read ends 3 residues early relative to the CDR3; the germline J gene fills the gap. The chain employs TRBV19 and TRBJ1-5; D is unclear. Trimming stripped 4 bases from V and 4 bases from J, with 11 bases between. CDR3 length equals 14 residues. The germline gives CDR1 LNHDA, CDR2 SQIVND (reference sequence). CDR3 loop: CASSNELMNQPQHF. Partial CDR3 DNA: TGTGCCAGTAGTAACGAACTCATGAATCAGCCC.

This clone was observed a few times. The read falls 3 residues short of the CDR3 end, and the missing part is taken from the germline J gene. The chain employs TRBV20-1 and TRBJ2-1; 16 bases map to TRBD2. V shed 3 bases, J shed 1 base, and the junction held 12 bases outside the gene matches. Germline V lookup: CDR1 DFQATT, CDR2 SNEGSKA (reference sequence). The CDR3 is 20 amino acids. CDR3 bases read: TGCAGTGCTAGGAGTCCGGGACTAGCGGGAGGGAAGGTGTCCTACAATGAG. Encoded protein: CSARSPGLAGGKVSYNE. The entire CDR3 sequence reads CSARSPGLAGGKVSYNEQFF.

This clone occurred a few times. The read ends 3 residues early relative to the CDR3; the germline J gene fills the gap. This sample includes further DNA sequences coding for the same CDR3. The chain couples TRBV19 to TRBJ1-3; no reliable D call. This CDR3 comprises 14 residues. V shed 7 bases and J shed 7 bases, with 17 bases lying between them. From germline, CDR1 is LNHDA and CDR2 SQIVND (reference sequence). The CDR3: CASTDPRVGNTIYF. The CDR3 bases that were read are TGTGCCAGTACCGACCCGCGGGTAGGGAACACC.

This clone was observed many times. This chain's CDR3 is CACQGVTGELFF. Incomplete CDR3 DNA: TGTGCCTGCCAGGGAGTTACCGGGGAG. This chain uses TRBV30 with TRBJ2-2; D possibly matches TRBD1 or TRBD2 (5 bases each). The CDR3 end falls 3 residues outside the read, so it is completed with the germline J gene. Trimming left V 6 bases short and J 5 bases short, with 10 bases between. This CDR3 spans 12 amino acids. Per germline, CDR1 GTSNPN and CDR2 SVGIG (reference sequence). The entire variable domain, with the rest obtained from reference TRBV30 and TRBJ2-2, is as follows: SQTIHQWPATLVQPVGSPLSLECTVEGTSNPNLYWYRQAAGRGLQLLFYSVGIGQISSEVPQNLSASRPQDRQFILSSKKLLLSDSGFYLCACQGVTGELFFGEGSRLTVL.

This clone has a handful of counts. One end of the junction varies from germline; a read error may be responsible. Read data end 3 residues before the CDR3 end; the end is taken from the germline J gene. The chain joins TRBV19 to TRBJ1-4; 9 bases are shared with TRBD1. The CDR3 runs 14 residues. CDR1 is LNHDA and CDR2 is SQIVND in the germline V gene (reference sequence). CDR3 residues: CASRLQGAKEKLFF. The sequenced CDR3 bases are TGTGCCAGTAGGCTACAGGGGGCTAAAGAAAAA.

This clone was recorded at least ten times. The observed sequence ends 3 residues before the CDR3 terminus, with the missing tail filled in from the germline J gene. The rearrangement joins TRBV7-6 to TRBJ2-7, with 9 bases fitting TRBD1. V dropped 4 bases and J dropped 5; count of bases not matched to a gene: 6. The CDR3 length is 14 residues. CDR1 and CDR2 (germline): SGHVS, FNYEAQ. The sequenced CDR3 bases are TGTGCCAGCAGCTCCGGGACAGGGATCGACGAG. Translating gives CASSSGTGIDE. The full CDR3 protein is CASSSGTGIDEQYF.

This clone was seen ten or more times. The read ends 3 residues early relative to the CDR3; the germline J gene fills the gap. V usage is TRBV5-1 and J usage is TRBJ2-1; D gene ambiguous. V was trimmed by 1 base and J by 0 bases, leaving 11 bases between them. CDR3 length equals 16 residues. CDR1 SGHRS and CDR2 YFSETQ come from the germline V gene. The CDR3 sequence: CASSLPLSGSYNEQFF. CDR3 DNA (partial): TGCGCCAGCAGCTTGCCCCTATCGGGCTCCTACAATGAG. The full variable domain, in which reference TRBV5-1 and TRBJ2-1 provide the parts outside the CDR3, is KAGVTQTPRYLIKTRGQQVTLSCSPISGHRSVSWYQQTPGQGLQFLFEYFSETQRNKGNFPGRFSGRQFSNSRSEMNVSTLELGDSALYLCASSLPLSGSYNEQFFGPGTRLTVL.

On this clone: The read finishes 3 residues shy of the CDR3 end, and the germline J gene is used to complete it. This rearrangement joins TRBV7-9 to TRBJ2-7; TRBD2 is a possible D gene (6 bases). Trimming removed 4 bases from V and 4 bases from J, with 11 bases in between. The CDR3 is made up of 13 amino acids. CDR1 is SEHNR, CDR2 FQNEAQ, per germline (reference sequence). The CDR3 DNA, read in part, is TGTGCCAGCAGCTCGGGGGACCGATACGAG. Encoded protein: CASSSGDRYE. From start to end, the CDR3 is CASSSGDRYEQYF.

This clone was observed many times. Coverage ceases 3 residues before the CDR3 finishes, and the germline J gene fills in the end. The genes are TRBV2 and TRBJ2-3, with TRBD2 matching over 13 bases. The junction had 9 bases not matched to a gene; V was cut back by 6 bases and J by 6 bases. The CDR3 totals 16 residues. Per germline, CDR1 SNHLY and CDR2 FYNNEI. CDR3 sequence: CASRMKGLAGTDTQYF. CDR3 DNA (partial): TGTGCCAGCAGGATGAAGGGACTAGCGGGAACCGATACG.

The sample holds a few counts of this clone. The read falls 3 residues short of the CDR3 end, and the missing part is taken from the germline J gene. This chain connects TRBV2 to TRBJ2-2; 8 nucleotides align to TRBD1. The V gene's germline CDR1 is SNHLY and CDR2 FYNNEI. Trimming took 11 bases from V and 6 from J; bases not matched to a gene: 8. This CDR3 region has 13 residues. CDR3: CAGVLDRAGELFF. The sequenced part of the CDR3 DNA is TGTGCCGGAGTCTTGGACAGGGCCGGGGAG.

This clone showed up many times. The read falls 3 residues short of the CDR3 end, and the missing part is taken from the germline J gene. V is TRBV19 and J is TRBJ2-1; perhaps TRBD2 as D (6 bases). CDR1 LNHDA and CDR2 SQIVND come from the germline V gene (reference sequence). The CDR3 has 14 residues. The V gene lost 8 bases and the J gene lost 0 bases, with 11 bases spanning the gap. The CDR3 bases that were read are TGTGCCAGTCAGAGGACTACCTCCTACAATGAG. Translation gives CASQRTTSYNE. In full, the CDR3 is CASQRTTSYNEQFF.